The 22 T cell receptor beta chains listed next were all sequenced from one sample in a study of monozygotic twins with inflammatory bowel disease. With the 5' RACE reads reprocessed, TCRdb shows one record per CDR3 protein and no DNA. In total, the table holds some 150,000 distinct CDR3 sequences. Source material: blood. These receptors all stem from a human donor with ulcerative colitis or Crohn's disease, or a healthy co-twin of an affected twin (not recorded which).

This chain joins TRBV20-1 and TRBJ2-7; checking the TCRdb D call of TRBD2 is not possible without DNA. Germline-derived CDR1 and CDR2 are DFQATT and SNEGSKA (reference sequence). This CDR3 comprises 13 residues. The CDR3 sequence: CSARGLAQYEQYF.

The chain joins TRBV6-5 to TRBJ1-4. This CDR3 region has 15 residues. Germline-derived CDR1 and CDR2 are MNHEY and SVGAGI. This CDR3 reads CASSYFDAGSEKLFF.

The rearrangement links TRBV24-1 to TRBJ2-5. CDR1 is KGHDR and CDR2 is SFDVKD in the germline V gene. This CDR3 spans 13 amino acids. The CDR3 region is CATRGITTGTQYF.

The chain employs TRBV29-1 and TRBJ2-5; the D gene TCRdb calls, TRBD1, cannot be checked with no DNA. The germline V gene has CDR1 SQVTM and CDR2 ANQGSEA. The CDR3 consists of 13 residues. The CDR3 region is CSVDGTHQETQYF.

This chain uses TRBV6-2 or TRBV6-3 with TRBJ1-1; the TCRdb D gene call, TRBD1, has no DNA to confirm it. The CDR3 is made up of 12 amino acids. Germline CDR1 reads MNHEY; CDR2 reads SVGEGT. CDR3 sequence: CASSDPARGAFF.

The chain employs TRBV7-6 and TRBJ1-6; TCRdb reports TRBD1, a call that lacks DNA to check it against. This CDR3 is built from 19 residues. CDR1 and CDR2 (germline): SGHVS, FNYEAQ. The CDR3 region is CASSFLGSGRLTYNSPLHF.

The CDR3: CASTPGGTYNEQFF. The gene calls are TRBV27 and TRBJ2-1; lacking DNA, the TRBD1 call made by TCRdb goes unchecked. Germline V gene data show CDR1 as MNHEY and CDR2 as SMNVEV (reference sequence). The CDR3 length is 14 residues.

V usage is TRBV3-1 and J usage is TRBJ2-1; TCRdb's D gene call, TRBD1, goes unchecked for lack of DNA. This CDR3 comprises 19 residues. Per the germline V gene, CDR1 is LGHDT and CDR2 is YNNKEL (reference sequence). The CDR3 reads CASSHTGRGGRGSHNEQFF.

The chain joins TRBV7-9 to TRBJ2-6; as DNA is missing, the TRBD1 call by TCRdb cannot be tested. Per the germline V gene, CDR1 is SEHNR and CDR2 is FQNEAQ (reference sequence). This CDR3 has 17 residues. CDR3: CASRSRDLYPGANVLTF.

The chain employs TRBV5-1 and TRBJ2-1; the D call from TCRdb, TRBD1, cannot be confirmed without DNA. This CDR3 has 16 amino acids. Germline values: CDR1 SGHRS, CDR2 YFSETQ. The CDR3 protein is CASSFRTGGLYNEQFF. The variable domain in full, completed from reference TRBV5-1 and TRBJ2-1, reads KAGVTQTPRYLIKTRGQQVTLSCSPISGHRSVSWYQQTPGQGLQFLFEYFSETQRNKGNFPGRFSGRQFSNSRSEMNVSTLELGDSALYLCASSFRTGGLYNEQFFGPGTRLTVL.

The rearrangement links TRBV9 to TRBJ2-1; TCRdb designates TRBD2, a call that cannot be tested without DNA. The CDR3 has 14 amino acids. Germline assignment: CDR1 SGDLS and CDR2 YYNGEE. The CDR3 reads CASSVDQGPNEQFF.

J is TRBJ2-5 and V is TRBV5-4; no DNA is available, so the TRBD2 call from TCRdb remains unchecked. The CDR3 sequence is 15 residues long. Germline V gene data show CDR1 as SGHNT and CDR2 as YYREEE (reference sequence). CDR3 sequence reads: CASSLVGGAPETQYF.

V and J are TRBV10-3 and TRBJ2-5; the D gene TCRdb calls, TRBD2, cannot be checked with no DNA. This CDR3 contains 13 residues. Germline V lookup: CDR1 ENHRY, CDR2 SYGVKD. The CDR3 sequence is CAISDHSGETQYF.

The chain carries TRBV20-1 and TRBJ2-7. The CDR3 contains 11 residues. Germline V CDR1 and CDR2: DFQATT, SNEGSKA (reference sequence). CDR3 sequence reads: CSASSLYEQYF.

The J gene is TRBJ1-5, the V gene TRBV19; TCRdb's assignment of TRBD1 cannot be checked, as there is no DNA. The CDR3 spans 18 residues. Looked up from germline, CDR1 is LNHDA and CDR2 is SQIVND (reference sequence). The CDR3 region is CASSSSRQAIYSNQPQHF. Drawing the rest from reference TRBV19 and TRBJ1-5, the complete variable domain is DGGITQSPKYLFRKEGQNVTLSCEQNLNHDAMYWYRQDPGQGLRLIYYSQIVNDFQKGDIAEGYSVSREKKESFPLTVTSAQKNPTAFYLCASSSSRQAIYSNQPQHFGDGTRLSIL.

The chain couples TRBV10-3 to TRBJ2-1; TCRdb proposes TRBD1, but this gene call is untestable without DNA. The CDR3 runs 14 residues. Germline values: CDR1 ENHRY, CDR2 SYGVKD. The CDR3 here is CAISAGTGKNEQFF.

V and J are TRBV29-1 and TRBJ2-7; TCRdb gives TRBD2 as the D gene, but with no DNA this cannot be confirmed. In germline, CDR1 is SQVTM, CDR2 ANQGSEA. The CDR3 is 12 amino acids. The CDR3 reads CSGRTSGNEQYF.

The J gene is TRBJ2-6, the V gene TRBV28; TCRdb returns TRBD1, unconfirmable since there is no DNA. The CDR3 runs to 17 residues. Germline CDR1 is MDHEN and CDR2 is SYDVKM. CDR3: CASSLGTMGKRANVLTF.

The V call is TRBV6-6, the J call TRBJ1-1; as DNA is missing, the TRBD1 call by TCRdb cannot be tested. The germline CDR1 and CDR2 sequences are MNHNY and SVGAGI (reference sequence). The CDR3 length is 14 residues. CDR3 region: CASKGAGVNTEAFF.

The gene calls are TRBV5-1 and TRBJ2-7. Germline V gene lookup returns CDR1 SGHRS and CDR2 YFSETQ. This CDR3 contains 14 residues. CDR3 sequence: CASSLNGGPYEQYF.

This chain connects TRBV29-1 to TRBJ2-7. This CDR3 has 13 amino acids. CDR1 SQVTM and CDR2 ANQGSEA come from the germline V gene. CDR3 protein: CSVMGKMRYEQYF.

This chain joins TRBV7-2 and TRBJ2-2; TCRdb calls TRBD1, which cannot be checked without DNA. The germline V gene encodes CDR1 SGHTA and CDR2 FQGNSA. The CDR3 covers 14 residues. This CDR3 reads CATTWDRVTGELFF.